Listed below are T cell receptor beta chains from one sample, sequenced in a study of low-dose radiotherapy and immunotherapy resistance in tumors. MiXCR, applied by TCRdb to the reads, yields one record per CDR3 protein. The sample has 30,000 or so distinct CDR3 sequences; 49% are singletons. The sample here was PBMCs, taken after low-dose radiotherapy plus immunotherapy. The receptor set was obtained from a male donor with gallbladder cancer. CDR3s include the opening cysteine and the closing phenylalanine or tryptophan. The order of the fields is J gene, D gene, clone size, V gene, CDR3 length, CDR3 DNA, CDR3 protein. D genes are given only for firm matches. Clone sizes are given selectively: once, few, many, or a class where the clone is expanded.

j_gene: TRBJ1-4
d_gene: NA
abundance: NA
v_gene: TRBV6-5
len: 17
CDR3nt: TGTGCCAGCAGTTACTCCGAGAGATTAGCAACTAATGAAAAACTGTTTTTT
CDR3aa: CASSYSERLATNEKLFF

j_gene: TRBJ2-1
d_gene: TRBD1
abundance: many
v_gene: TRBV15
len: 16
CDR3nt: TGTGCCACCAGCAGAAACAGGGGGAATAGTTACAATGAGCAGTTCTTC
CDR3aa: CATSRNRGNSYNEQFF

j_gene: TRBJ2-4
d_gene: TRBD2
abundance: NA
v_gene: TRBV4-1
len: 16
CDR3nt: TGCGCCAGCAGCCTCCGTCCCGCCGCGGGAGGGGACATTCAGTACTTC
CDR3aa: CASSLRPAAGGDIQYF

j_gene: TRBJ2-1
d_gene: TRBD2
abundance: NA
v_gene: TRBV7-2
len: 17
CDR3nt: TGTGCCAGCAGCATACAACTAAGCGGGGTCAGGTACAATGAGCAGTTCTTC
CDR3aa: CASSIQLSGVRYNEQFF

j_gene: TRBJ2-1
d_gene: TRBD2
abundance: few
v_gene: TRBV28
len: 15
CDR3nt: TGTGCCAGCAGTTCTCGGACTAGCGGACACAATGAGCAGTTCTTC
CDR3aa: CASSSRTSGHNEQFF

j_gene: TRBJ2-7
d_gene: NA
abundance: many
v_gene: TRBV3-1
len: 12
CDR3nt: TGTGCCAGCAGCCAGGTTAACTACGAGCAGTACTTC
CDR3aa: CASSQVNYEQYF

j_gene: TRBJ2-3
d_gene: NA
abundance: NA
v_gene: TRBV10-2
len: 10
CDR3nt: TGCGCCACTTCGGCAGATACGCAGTATTTT
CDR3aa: CATSADTQYF

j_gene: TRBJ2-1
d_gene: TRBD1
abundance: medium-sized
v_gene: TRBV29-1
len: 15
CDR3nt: TGCAGCGTTGGGGACAGGGCGAACTCCTACAATGAGCAGTTCTTC
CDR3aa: CSVGDRANSYNEQFF

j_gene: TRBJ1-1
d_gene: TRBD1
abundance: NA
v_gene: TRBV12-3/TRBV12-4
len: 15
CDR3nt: TGTGCCAGCAGACTGACAGGGGCGGGGAACACTGAAGCTTTCTTT
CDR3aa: CASRLTGAGNTEAFF

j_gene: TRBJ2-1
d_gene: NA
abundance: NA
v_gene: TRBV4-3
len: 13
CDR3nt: TGCGCCAGCAGCCAACAGCACCCCAATGAGCAGTTCTTC
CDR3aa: CASSQQHPNEQFF

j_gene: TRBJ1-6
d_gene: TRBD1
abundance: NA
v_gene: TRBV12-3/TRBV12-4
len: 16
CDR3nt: TGTGCCAGCAGTCCACCAGGGGACAGCCGATCGAGGCCCCTCCACTTT
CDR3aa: CASSPPGDSRSRPLHF

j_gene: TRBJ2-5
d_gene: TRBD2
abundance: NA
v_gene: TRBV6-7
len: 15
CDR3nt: TGTGCCAGCAGAGGGACTAGCGGTTTACAAGAGACCCAGTACTTC
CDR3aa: CASRGTSGLQETQYF

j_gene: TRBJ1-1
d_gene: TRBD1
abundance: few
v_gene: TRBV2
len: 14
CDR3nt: TGTGCCAGCAGTCTGACAGGGGCGGGTTTTAAGGCTTTCTTT
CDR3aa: CASSLTGAGFKAFF

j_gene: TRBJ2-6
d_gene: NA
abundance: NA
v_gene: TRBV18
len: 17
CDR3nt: TGTGCCAGCTCACCGGCCAGGGCCTACTCTGGGGCCAACGTCCTGACTTTC
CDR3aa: CASSPARAYSGANVLTF

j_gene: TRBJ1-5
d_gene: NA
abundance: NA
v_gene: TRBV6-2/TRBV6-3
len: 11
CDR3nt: TGTGCCAGCAGTGAAAATCAGCCCCAGCATTTT
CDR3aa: CASSENQPQHF

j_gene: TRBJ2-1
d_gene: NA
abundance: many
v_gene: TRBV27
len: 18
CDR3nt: TGTGCCAGCAGTTCCCCTCCTATTAGCAGAAGCTCCTACAATGAGCAGTTCTTC
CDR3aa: CASSSPPISRSSYNEQFF

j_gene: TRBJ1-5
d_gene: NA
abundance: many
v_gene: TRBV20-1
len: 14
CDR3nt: TGCAGTGCTACACAGGGTAGTAGCAATCAGCCCCAGCATTTT
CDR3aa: CSATQGSSNQPQHF

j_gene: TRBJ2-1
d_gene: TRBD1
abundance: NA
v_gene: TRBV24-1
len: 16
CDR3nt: TGTGCCACCAGTGATTCGACAGGGGGGATTTACAATGAGCAGTTCTTC
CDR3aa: CATSDSTGGIYNEQFF

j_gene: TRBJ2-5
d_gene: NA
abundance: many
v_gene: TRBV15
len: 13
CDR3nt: TGTGCCACCAGCAGAGCTCGCTGGGAGACCCAGTACTTC
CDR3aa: CATSRARWETQYF

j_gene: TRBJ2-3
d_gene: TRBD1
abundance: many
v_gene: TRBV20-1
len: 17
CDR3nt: TGCAGTGCTAGATGGCCGGGACAGCGAGCGAAAACAGATACGCAGTATTTT
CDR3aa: CSARWPGQRAKTDTQYF

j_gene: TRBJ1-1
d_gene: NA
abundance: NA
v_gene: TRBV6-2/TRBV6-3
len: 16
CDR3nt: TGTGCCAGCAGTTACTCGTCGCTGGCAGGAAACACTGAAGCTTTCTTT
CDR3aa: CASSYSSLAGNTEAFF

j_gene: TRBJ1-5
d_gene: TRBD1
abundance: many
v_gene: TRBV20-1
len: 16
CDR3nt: TGCAGTGCTAGAGAACCAGGGGGCGGGCCGAGTCAGCCCCAGCATTTT
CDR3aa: CSAREPGGGPSQPQHF

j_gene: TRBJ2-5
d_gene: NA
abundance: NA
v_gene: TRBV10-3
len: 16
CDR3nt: TGTGCCATCAGTACGAACACAGGGGAAGCGGGAGAGACCCAGTACTTC
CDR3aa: CAISTNTGEAGETQYF

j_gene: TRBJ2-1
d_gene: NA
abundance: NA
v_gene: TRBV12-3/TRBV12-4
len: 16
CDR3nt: TGTGCCAGCAGTGACCCGGGACAAACTCGGAACAATGAGCAGTTCTTC
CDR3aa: CASSDPGQTRNNEQFF

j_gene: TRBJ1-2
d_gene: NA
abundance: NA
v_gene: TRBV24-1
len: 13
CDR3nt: TGTGCCACCAGTGACCGGACAGAATATGGCTACACCTTC
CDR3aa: CATSDRTEYGYTF

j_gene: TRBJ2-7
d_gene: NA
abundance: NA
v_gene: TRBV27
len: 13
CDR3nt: TGTGCCAGCAGTTTCACGGTCGCAGCCGAGCAGTACTTC
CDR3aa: CASSFTVAAEQYF

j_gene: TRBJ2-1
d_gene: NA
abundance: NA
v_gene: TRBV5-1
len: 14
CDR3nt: TGTGCCAGCAGCTTGGGCGCAGGCTACAATGAGCAGTTCTTC
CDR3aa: CASSLGAGYNEQFF

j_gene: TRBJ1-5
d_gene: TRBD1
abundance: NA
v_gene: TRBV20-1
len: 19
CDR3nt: TGCAGTGCTAGAGATCTCCTAGGACAGGGGGCTTTTGGCAATCAGCCCCAGCATTTT
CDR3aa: CSARDLLGQGAFGNQPQHF

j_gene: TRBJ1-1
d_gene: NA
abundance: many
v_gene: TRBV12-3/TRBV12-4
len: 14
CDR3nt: TGTGCCAGCAGTCCACTACAGGGTCAGGGCTTAGTTTTCTTT
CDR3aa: CASSPLQGQGLVFF

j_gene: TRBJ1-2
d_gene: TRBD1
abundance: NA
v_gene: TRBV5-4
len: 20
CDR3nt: TGTGCCAGCAGCGGTTGGGGCACCCCGGGACAGGGCGAACCTAACTATGGCTACACCTTC
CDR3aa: CASSGWGTPGQGEPNYGYTF

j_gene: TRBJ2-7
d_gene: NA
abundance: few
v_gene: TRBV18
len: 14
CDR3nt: TGTGCCAGCTCACCGGTTGGCACCTCCTACGAGCAGTACTTC
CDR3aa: CASSPVGTSYEQYF

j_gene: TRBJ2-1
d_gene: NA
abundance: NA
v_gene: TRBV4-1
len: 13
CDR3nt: TGCGCCAGCAGCCGACCGGGACGCAATGAGCAGTTCTTC
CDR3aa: CASSRPGRNEQFF

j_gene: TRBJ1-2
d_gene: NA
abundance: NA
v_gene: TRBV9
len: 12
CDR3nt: TGTGCCAGCAGCGCCAACAGGGAAGGCTACACCTTC
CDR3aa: CASSANREGYTF

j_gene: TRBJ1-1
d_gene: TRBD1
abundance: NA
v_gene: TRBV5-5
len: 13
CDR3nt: TGTGCCAGCAGCGACAGGGGTGGCACTGAAGCTTTCTTT
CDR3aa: CASSDRGGTEAFF

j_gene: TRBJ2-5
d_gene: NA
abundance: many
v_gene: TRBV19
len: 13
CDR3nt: TGTGCCAGTAGTATCCAGGGGACTCAGACCCAGTACTTC
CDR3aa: CASSIQGTQTQYF

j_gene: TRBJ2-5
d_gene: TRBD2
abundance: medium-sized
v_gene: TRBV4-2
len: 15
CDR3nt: TGTGCCAGCAGCCGACAGCGGGAGGGCCGGGAGACCCAGTACTTC
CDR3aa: CASSRQREGRETQYF

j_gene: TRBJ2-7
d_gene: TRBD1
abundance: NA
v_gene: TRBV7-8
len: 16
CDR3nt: TGTGCCAGCAGCTTAGGACAGGGGGCCAGGTCCTACGAGCAGTACTTC
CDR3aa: CASSLGQGARSYEQYF

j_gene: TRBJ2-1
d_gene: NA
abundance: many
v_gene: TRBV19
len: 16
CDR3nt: TGTGCCAGTAGTATAATCTCTTCAAGCTCCTACAATGAGCAGTTCTTC
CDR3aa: CASSIISSSSYNEQFF

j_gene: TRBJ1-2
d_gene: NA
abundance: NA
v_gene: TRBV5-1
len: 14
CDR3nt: TGCGCCAGCAGCCCGACCTCCGACAGACATGGCTACACCTTC
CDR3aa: CASSPTSDRHGYTF